The 28 T cell receptor beta chains reported below all come from one sample, sequenced in a study of CD8+CD57+ T cells in acquired aplastic anemia. TCR beta VDJ combinations and CDR3 sequences were profiled from genomic DNA. TCRdb fed the reads into MiXCR, producing one record per CDR3 protein. The sample carries 100,000 to 150,000 distinct CDR3 sequences, about half recorded once. The specimen was sorted CD4+, CD8+, or CD8+CD57+ T cells (not recorded which) from PBMCs. The origin of the receptors is a human donor in good health, serving as a control.

This clonotype was seen many times. V is TRBV5-6 and J is TRBJ2-1; tentatively, D is TRBD2 (7 bases). In germline, CDR1 is SGHDT, CDR2 YYEEEE. Trimming pared 1 base from V and 4 bases from J, leaving 15 bases between. The CDR3 is made up of 16 amino acids. The CDR3 sequence is CASSLYGGGSYNEQFF. CDR3 nucleotide sequence: TGTGCCAGCAGCTTGTATGGCGGGGGCTCTTACAATGAGCAGTTCTTC.

This clonotype turned up a few times. The chain links TRBV29-1 to TRBJ2-7; the D is unclear. V shed 3 bases and J shed 3 bases, with 6 bases lying between them. Germline V gene sequence: CDR1 SQVTM, CDR2 ANQGSEA. The CDR3 has 11 residues. CDR3 in amino acids: CSVDRDYEQYF. CDR3 nucleotide sequence: TGCAGCGTTGACAGAGACTACGAGCAGTACTTC.

This chain connects TRBV7-2 to TRBJ1-2, with TRBD1 matching over 7 bases. This CDR3 region has 14 residues. Germline CDR1 reads SGHTA; CDR2 reads FQGNSA. V lost 1 base, J lost 4 bases, and 3 bases stayed unmatched. In nucleotides, the CDR3 is TGTGCCAGCAGCTTAGTGGGGACAGTCTATGGCTACACCTTC. This translates into CASSLVGTVYGYTF.

As concerns this clonotype: A clone one base away is much larger, so this may be a read error. The chain is built from TRBV14 and TRBJ1-2; 8 nucleotides line up with TRBD1. The CDR3 runs to 15 residues. Germline loops: CDR1 SGHDN, CDR2 FVKESK. The CDR3 sequence: CASGQRTGFSYGYTF. CDR3 sequence (DNA): TGTGCCAGCGGCCAAAGGACAGGGTTCTCCTATGGCTACACCTTC.

The chain uses TRBV7-9 and TRBJ1-6, with 7 bases that match TRBD1. CDR3 size: 14 residues. From germline, CDR1 is SEHNR and CDR2 FQNEAQ (reference sequence). The junction had 6 bases not matched to a gene; V was cut back by 6 bases and J by 7 bases. CDR3 bases: TGTGCCAGCAGGTCACAGGGGACCAATTCACCCCTCCACTTT. It encodes CASRSQGTNSPLHF.

Ten or more counts support this clonotype. The chain joins TRBV4-3 to TRBJ1-1, with a weak D call TRBD1 (6 bases). V lost 0 bases to trimming and J lost 7 bases, with 9 bases between them. CDR3 length equals 13 residues. Germline-derived CDR1 and CDR2 are LGHNA and YSLEER. CDR3 DNA sequence: TGCGCCAGCAGCCAAGATCGCAGGGGTGAAGCTTTCTTT. Protein sequence: CASSQDRRGEAFF.

Remarks on this clonotype: At one boundary the junction diverges from the germline segment, which might be a read error. This rearrangement joins TRBV24-1 to TRBJ2-5, with 7 bases matching TRBD2. Germline CDR1 KGHDR, CDR2 SFDVKD. This CDR3 contains 14 residues. The CDR3: CAASDLGGLETQYF. For the CDR3, the DNA is TGTGCCGCCAGTGATTTGGGAGGGTTGGAGACCCAGTACTTC.

There are a few counts of this clonotype. One base away lies a much larger clone, so this may be a sequencing read error. V usage is TRBV5-1 and J usage is TRBJ1-2; TRBD1 aligns across 7 bases. This CDR3 is built from 14 residues. Germline loops: CDR1 SGHRS, CDR2 YFSETQ. CDR3 in amino acids: CAGSPSGGNYGYTF. The CDR3 bases are TGCGCCGGCAGCCCCTCAGGGGGTAACTATGGCTACACCTTC.

The chain recombines TRBV25-1 with TRBJ2-1; 8 nucleotides agree with TRBD1. CDR1 MGHDK and CDR2 SYGVNS come from the germline V gene. This CDR3 is built from 13 residues. V dropped 6 bases and J dropped 8; count of bases not matched to a gene: 6. DNA for the CDR3: TGTGCCAGCAGGGCAGGGGGCGGGGATGAGCAGTTCTTC. This sequence encodes CASRAGGGDEQFF. Together with reference TRBV25-1 and TRBJ2-1, the CDR3 gives the full variable domain: EADIYQTPRYLVIGTGKKITLECSQTMGHDKMYWYQQDPGMELHLIHYSYGVNSTEKGDLSSESTVSRIRTEHFPLTLESARPSHTSQYLCASRAGGGDEQFFGPGTRLTVL.

This clonotype was recorded many times. CDR3 loop: CASSPETTPGLRGNTIYF. The CDR3 DNA sequence: TGCGCCAGCAGCCCTGAAACGACGCCAGGGCTACGTGGAAACACCATATATTTT. The chain links TRBV4-1 to TRBJ1-3; possible D gene TRBD1, 5 bases. Looked up from germline, CDR1 is MGHRA and CDR2 is YSYEKL. The CDR3 contains 18 residues. V lost 4 bases to trimming and J lost 3 bases, with 22 bases between them.

This clonotype was seen many times. The genes are TRBV4-1 and TRBJ2-3, with no clear D. The CDR3 totals 16 residues. V was cut by 3 bases and J by 3 bases, with 16 bases left in between. Germline V CDR1 and CDR2: MGHRA, YSYEKL. The CDR3, as DNA: TGCGCCAGCAGCCATTCGAGTGAACAGCTTACAGATACGCAGTATTTT. It yields the protein CASSHSSEQLTDTQYF.

The V call is TRBV10-1, the J call TRBJ2-7; weak D call: TRBD1 (5 bases). V shed 2 bases and J shed 0 bases, with 20 bases lying between them. Germline loops: CDR1 WNHNN, CDR2 SYGVQD (reference sequence). The CDR3 sequence is 18 residues long. The CDR3 protein is CASSERGIPLVPSYEQYF. The CDR3 DNA follows: TGCGCCAGCAGTGAGAGGGGCATCCCACTGGTCCCCTCCTACGAGCAGTACTTC.

This clonotype was counted ten times or more. The chain links TRBV6-1 to TRBJ2-7, with D hard to call. The V gene lost 6 bases and the J gene lost 4 bases, with 10 bases spanning the gap. Germline loops: CDR1 MNHNS, CDR2 SASEGT. The CDR3 is made up of 12 amino acids. CDR3 sequence (DNA): TGTGCCAGCAGCAAGGGCTATTACGAGCAGTACTTC. As protein: CASSKGYYEQYF.

V usage is TRBV29-1 and J usage is TRBJ2-3, with TRBD2 as a possible D gene (5 bases). Between the trimmed V and J ends, which lost 0 bases and 2 bases, there was a span of 18 bases. Germline assignment: CDR1 SQVTM and CDR2 ANQGSEA. CDR3 length: 17 amino acids. The CDR3 protein is CSVEDPKGSLDTDTQYF. CDR3 nucleotide sequence: TGCAGCGTTGAAGATCCCAAAGGGAGTCTGGACACAGATACGCAGTATTTT.

This clonotype was seen once. The rearrangement uses TRBV15 and TRBJ1-1; the match to TRBD1 covers 7 bases. There are 14 residues in the CDR3. Looked up from germline, CDR1 is LNHNV and CDR2 is YYDKDF (reference sequence). J lost 4 bases, V lost 4 bases, and 6 bases had no gene match. CDR3 bases: TGTGCCACCAGCATCAGACAGGGAGGCACTGAAGCTTTCTTT. Its protein is CATSIRQGGTEAFF.

This clonotype showed up many times. The rearrangement joins TRBV6-1 to TRBJ2-7, with D perhaps TRBD1 (6 bases). Trimming removed 5 bases at V and 2 bases at J, with 16 bases between. This CDR3 is built from 15 residues. The V gene's germline CDR1 is MNHNS and CDR2 SASEGT. The CDR3 sequence: CASSPTVGGPYEQYF. CDR3 coding DNA: TGTGCCAGCAGTCCTACTGTAGGGGGACCCTACGAGCAGTACTTC.

This sequence joins TRBV7-3 and TRBJ1-2; 9 bases align to TRBD1. This CDR3 comprises 13 residues. V was clipped by 7 bases and J by 8 bases; unmatched bases: 8. Per the germline V gene, CDR1 is SGHTA and CDR2 is FQGTGA. The CDR3 here is CASNKGQGRGYTF. CDR3 in DNA: TGTGCCAGCAACAAAGGACAGGGGAGGGGCTACACCTTC. Full variable domain (missing parts from reference TRBV7-3 and TRBJ1-2): GAGVSQTPSNKVTEKGKYVELRCDPISGHTALYWYRQSLGQGPEFLIYFQGTGAADDSGLPNDRFFAVRPEGSVSTLKIQRTERGDSAVYLCASNKGQGRGYTFGSGTRLTVV.

This clonotype was recorded once. This chain joins TRBV7-2 and TRBJ1-5, with D perhaps TRBD1 (5 bases). V lost 3 bases and J 7 bases, leaving 13 bases between the germline ends. The CDR3 contains 14 residues. From germline, CDR1 is SGHTA and CDR2 FQGNSA. This CDR3 reads CASSFFGRGQPQHF. Here the CDR3 DNA reads TGTGCCAGCAGCTTTTTCGGGCGGGGGCAGCCCCAGCATTTT. Drawing the rest from reference TRBV7-2 and TRBJ1-5, the complete variable domain is GAGVSQSPSNKVTEKGKDVELRCDPISGHTALYWYRQSLGQGLEFLIYFQGNSAPDKSGLPSDRFSAERTGGSVSTLTIQRTQQEDSAVYLCASSFFGRGQPQHFGDGTRLSIL.

The chain joins TRBV24-1 to TRBJ1-6; no reliable D call. The CDR3 is 15 residues long. V was pared by 5 bases and J by 6 bases, with 13 bases between. CDR1 and CDR2 from the germline V gene are KGHDR and SFDVKD. The CDR3 spells CATSALPLSNSPLHF. CDR3 coding DNA: TGTGCCACCAGTGCCCTTCCACTCTCTAATTCACCCCTCCACTTT.

The chain has TRBV7-4 and TRBJ2-5; D unclear. V lost 5 bases to trimming and J lost 7 bases, with 11 bases between them. CDR3 size: 12 residues. Germline values: CDR1 SGHVT, CDR2 SQSDAQ. CDR3 nucleotide sequence: TGTGCCAGCAGCCCTGGCGAAGGGACCCAGTACTTC. Its translation: CASSPGEGTQYF.

CDR3 sequence reads: CASSPGGAGTDTQYF. The DNA of the CDR3 is TGTGCCAGCAGCCCCGGGGGGGCCGGGACAGATACGCAGTATTTT. The chain uses TRBV12-3 or TRBV12-4 and TRBJ2-3, with 8 bases matching TRBD2. There are 15 residues in the CDR3. Trimming cost V 6 bases and J 3 bases; bases outside gene matches: 8.

This clonotype was counted ten times or more. The chain has TRBV12-3 or TRBV12-4 and TRBJ1-5; a possible D gene is TRBD1 (6 bases). V gave up 4 bases and J gave up 1 base, with 14 bases separating them. The CDR3 runs 16 residues. CDR3 loop: CASSSFTGTSNQPQHF. As DNA, the CDR3 is TGTGCCAGCAGTTCGTTTACAGGGACGAGCAATCAGCCCCAGCATTTT.

V and J are TRBV2 and TRBJ2-1; TRBD2 aligns across 7 bases. The CDR3 runs to 17 residues. From germline, CDR1 is SNHLY and CDR2 FYNNEI. The V and J ends lost 4 bases and 0 bases, in that order; junction bases with no gene match: 9. The CDR3 DNA reads TGTGCCAGCAGTGCGACTAGCTGGGGGAACTCCTACAATGAGCAGTTCTTC. It translates to CASSATSWGNSYNEQFF.

This clonotype is judged medium-sized (0.01 to 0.1%). The chain carries TRBV10-1 and TRBJ1-5, with 9 bases lining up with TRBD1. The germline gives CDR1 WNHNN, CDR2 SYGVQD (reference sequence). The CDR3 contains 16 residues. Losses at the gene ends were 3 bases for V and 1 base for J; bases not matched to a gene: 4. The CDR3 sequence is CASSEWTGESNQPQHF. The CDR3 DNA sequence: TGCGCCAGCAGTGAATGGACAGGGGAGAGCAATCAGCCCCAGCATTTT.

The chain carries TRBV15 and TRBJ1-5, with TRBD1 matching over 8 bases. The CDR3 is 17 residues long. CDR1 and CDR2 (germline): LNHNV, YYDKDF (reference sequence). J gave up 2 bases and V 1 base, and 7 bases lay outside the gene matches. As DNA, the CDR3 is TGTGCCACCAGCAGAGCCCGGACAGGGTATCGCAATCAGCCCCAGCATTTT. As protein: CATSRARTGYRNQPQHF.

The V call is TRBV20-1, the J call TRBJ2-5, with 8 nucleotides matching TRBD1. V gave up 4 bases and J gave up 5 bases; unmatched junction bases: 3. CDR1 DFQATT and CDR2 SNEGSKA come from the germline V gene (reference sequence). There are 12 residues in the CDR3. CDR3 DNA sequence: TGCAGTGCTACGGACAGGGTTGAGACCCAGTACTTC. The encoded protein is CSATDRVETQYF.

Many counts were recorded for this clonotype. CDR3 loop: CATSATTRNTGELFF. The CDR3 bases are TGTGCCACGAGCGCTACTACGAGGAACACCGGGGAGCTGTTTTTT. V is TRBV24-1 and J is TRBJ2-2; D call uncertain. Trimming shortened V by 10 bases and J by 1 base, and 15 bases separated the two germline ends. CDR3 size: 15 residues. In germline, CDR1 is KGHDR, CDR2 SFDVKD.

The chain has TRBV2 and TRBJ2-5, with 7 bases identical to TRBD2. V shed 3 bases, J shed 2 bases, and the junction held 3 bases outside the gene matches. This CDR3 has 14 amino acids. Germline V CDR1 and CDR2: SNHLY, FYNNEI. DNA for the CDR3: TGTGCCAGCAGTGATTGGCGGGGGCAAGAGACCCAGTACTTC. This encodes CASSDWRGQETQYF.